One and the same sample provided the 2 T cell receptor beta chains below, sequenced in a study of breast tumors, draining lymph nodes, adjacent tissues. Each CDR3 protein gets one entry after TCRdb re-called the multiplex PCR reads with MiXCR. This table holds about 130,000 distinct CDR3 sequences, just under 20% found once. Samples came from axillary lymph nodes draining the breast cancer. The sequenced sample consisted of axillary lymph node tissue. These receptors all come from a female donor with breast cancer. Some clones in this sample may be carry-over from other donors' samples.

The V and J genes are TRBV20-1 and TRBJ2-7, with D perhaps assigned TRBD1 or TRBD2 (5 bases each). The CDR3 is made up of 14 amino acids. The germline V gene encodes CDR1 DFQATT and CDR2 SNEGSKA (reference sequence). CDR3 region: CSAPVGGPSYEQYF. CDR3 in DNA: TGCAGCGCCCCTGTTGGGGGTCCCTCCTACGAGCAGTACTTC.

This chain links TRBV11-2 with TRBJ1-4; D is perhaps TRBD1 (5 bases). CDR1 and CDR2 (germline): SGHAT, FQNNGV. The CDR3 length is 13 residues. V lost 1 base and J lost 13, with 13 bases in between. The CDR3 nucleotides are TGTGCCAGCAGCTTAGGAGGAGTCGGGGGACTGTTTTTT. Translated, it gives CASSLGGVGGLFF.